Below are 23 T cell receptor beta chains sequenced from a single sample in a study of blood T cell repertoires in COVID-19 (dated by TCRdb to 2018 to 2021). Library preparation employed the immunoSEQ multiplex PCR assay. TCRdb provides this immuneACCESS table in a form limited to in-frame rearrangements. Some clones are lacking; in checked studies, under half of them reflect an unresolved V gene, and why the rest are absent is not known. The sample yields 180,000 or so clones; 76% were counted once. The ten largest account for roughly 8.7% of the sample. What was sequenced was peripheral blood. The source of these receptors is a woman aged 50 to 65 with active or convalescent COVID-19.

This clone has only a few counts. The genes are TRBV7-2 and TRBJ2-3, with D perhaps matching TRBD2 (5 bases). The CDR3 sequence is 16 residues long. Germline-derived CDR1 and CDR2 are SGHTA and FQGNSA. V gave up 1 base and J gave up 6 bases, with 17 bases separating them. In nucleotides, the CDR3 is TGTGCCAGCAGCTTAGTAGGAGGTTGGTCAGTGGATACGCAGTATTTT. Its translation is CASSLVGGWSVDTQYF.

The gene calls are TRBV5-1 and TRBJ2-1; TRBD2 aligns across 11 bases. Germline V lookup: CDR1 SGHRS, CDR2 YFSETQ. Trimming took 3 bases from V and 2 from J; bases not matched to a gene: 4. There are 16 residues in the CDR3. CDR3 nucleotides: TGCGCCAGCAGCTACCCGACTAGCGGGACCTACAATGAGCAGTTCTTC. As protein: CASSYPTSGTYNEQFF.

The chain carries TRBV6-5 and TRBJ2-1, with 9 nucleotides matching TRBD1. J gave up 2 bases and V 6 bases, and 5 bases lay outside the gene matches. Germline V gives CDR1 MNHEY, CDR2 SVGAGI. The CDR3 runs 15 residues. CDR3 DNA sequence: TGTGCCAGCAGCTCCGGGACAGGGACCTACAATGAGCAGTTCTTC. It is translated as CASSSGTGTYNEQFF.

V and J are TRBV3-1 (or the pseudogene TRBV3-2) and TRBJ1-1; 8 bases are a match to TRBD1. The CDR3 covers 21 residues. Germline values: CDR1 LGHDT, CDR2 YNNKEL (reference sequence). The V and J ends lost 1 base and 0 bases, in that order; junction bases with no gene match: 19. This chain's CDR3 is CASSQVRVSRAGGLMNTEAFF. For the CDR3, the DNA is TGTGCCAGCAGCCAAGTTCGAGTAAGTCGGGCAGGGGGCCTCATGAACACTGAAGCTTTCTTT.

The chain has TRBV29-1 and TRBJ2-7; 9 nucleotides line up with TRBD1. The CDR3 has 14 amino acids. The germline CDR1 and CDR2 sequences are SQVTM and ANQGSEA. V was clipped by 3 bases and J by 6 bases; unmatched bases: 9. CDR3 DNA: TGCAGCGTTGACTCGGACAGGGGCATTCGCGAGCAGTACTTC. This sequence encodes CSVDSDRGIREQYF.

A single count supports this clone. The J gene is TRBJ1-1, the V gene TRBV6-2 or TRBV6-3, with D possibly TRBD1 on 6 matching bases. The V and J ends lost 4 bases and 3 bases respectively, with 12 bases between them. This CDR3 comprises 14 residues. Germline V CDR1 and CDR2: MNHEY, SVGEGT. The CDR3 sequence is CASSFTGRDTEAFF. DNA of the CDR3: TGTGCCAGCAGTTTCACAGGGAGGGACACTGAAGCTTTCTTT.

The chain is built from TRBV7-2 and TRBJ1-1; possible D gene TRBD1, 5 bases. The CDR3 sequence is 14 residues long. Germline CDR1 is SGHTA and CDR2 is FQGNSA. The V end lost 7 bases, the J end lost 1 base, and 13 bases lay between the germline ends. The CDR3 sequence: CASKSGNTNTEAFF. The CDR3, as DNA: TGTGCCAGCAAATCAGGGAATACGAACACTGAAGCTTTCTTT.

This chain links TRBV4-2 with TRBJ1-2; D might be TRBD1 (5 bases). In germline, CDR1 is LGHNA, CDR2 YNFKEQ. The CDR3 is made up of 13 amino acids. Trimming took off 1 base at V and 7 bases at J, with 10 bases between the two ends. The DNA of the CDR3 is TGTGCCAGCAGCCAAGCAGGGTCAGGTGGCTACACCTTC. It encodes CASSQAGSGGYTF.

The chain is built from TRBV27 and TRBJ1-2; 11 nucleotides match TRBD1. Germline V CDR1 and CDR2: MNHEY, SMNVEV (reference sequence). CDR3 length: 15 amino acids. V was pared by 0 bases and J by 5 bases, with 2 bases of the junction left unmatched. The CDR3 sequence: CASSLSGTGGYGYTF. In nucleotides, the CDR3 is TGTGCCAGCAGTTTATCAGGGACAGGGGGGTATGGCTACACCTTC.

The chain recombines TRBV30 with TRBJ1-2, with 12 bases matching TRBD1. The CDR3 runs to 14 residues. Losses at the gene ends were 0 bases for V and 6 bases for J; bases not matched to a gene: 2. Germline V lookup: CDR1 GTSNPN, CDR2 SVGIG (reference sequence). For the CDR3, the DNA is TGTGCCTGGAGTGTGGGACAGGGGGCGGATGGCTACACCTTC. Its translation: CAWSVGQGADGYTF.

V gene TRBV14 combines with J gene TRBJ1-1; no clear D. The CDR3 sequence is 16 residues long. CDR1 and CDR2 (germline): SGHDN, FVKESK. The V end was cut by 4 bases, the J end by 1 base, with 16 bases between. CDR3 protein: CASSPPLEVANTEAFF. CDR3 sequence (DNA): TGTGCCAGCAGCCCACCCTTGGAGGTGGCGAACACTGAAGCTTTCTTT.

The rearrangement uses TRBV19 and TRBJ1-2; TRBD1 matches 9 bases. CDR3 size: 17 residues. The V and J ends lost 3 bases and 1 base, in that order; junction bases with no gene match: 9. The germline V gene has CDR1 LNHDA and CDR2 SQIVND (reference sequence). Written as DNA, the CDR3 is TGTGCCAGTAGTATTTCCGGGACAGGGAGTTTTAACTATGGCTACACCTTC. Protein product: CASSISGTGSFNYGYTF.

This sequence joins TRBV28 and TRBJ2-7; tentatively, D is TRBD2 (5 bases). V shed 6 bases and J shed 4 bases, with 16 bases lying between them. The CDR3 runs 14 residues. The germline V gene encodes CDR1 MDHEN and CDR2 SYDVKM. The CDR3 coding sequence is TGTGCCAGCAGCACCCGGGGTGAAAGGTACGAGCAGTACTTC. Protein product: CASSTRGERYEQYF.

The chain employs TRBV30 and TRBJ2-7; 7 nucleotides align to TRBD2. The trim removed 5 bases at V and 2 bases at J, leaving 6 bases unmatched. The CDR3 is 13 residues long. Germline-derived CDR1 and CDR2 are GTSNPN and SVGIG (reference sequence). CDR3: CAWGEGMAYEQYF. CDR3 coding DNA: TGTGCCTGGGGGGAGGGGATGGCCTACGAGCAGTACTTC.

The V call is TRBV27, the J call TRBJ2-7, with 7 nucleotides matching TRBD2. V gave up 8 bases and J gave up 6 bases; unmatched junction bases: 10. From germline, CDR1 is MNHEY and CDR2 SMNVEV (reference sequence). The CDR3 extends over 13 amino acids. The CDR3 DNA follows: TGTGCCAGCCGCGGGAGTGCGAGGGGCGAGCAGTACTTC. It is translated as CASRGSARGEQYF.

Here the CDR3 DNA reads TGTGCCAGCAGTCCAAGACTGGGCACCGGGGAGCTGTTTTTT. Translating it yields CASSPRLGTGELFF. The genes are TRBV28 and TRBJ2-2, with D unresolved. V lost 5 bases, J lost 4 bases, and 11 bases lay in between. Germline V gives CDR1 MDHEN, CDR2 SYDVKM. The CDR3 consists of 14 residues.

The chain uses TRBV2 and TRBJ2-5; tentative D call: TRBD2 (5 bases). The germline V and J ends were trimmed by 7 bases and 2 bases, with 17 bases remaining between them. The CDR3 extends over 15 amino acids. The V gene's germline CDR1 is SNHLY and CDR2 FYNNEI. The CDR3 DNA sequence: TGTGCCAGCAAGGCGGAGGCGTCCCCACAAGAGACCCAGTACTTC. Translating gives CASKAEASPQETQYF. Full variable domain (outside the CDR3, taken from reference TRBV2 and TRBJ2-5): EPEVTQTPSHQVTQMGQEVILRCVPISNHLYFYWYRQILGQKVEFLVSFYNNEISEKSEIFDDQFSVERPDGSNFTLKIRSTKLEDSAMYFCASKAEASPQETQYFGPGTRLLVL.

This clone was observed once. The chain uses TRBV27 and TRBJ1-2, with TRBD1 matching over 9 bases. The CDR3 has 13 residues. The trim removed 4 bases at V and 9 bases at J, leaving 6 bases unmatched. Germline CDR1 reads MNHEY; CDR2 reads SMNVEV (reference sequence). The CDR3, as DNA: TGTGCCAGCAGTTCGGACAGGGGAAGGAGCTACACCTTC. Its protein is CASSSDRGRSYTF.

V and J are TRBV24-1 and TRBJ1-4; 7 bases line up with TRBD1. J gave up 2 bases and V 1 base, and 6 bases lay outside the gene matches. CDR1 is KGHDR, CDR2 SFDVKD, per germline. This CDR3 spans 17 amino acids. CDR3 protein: CATSDFQGVLTNEKLFF. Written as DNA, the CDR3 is TGTGCCACCAGTGATTTCCAGGGGGTCTTGACTAATGAAAAACTGTTTTTT.

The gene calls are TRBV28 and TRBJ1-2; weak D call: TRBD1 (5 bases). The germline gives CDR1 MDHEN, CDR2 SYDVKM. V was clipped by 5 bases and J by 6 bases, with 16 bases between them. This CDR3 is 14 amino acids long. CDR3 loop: CASSPSDTKNGYTF. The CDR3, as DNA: TGTGCCAGCAGTCCATCGGACACGAAAAATGGCTACACCTTC.

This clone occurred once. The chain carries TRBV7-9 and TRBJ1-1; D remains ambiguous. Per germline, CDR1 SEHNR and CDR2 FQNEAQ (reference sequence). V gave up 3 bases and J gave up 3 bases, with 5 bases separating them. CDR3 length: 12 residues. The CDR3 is CASSFSDTEAFF. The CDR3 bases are TGTGCCAGCAGCTTCAGTGACACTGAAGCTTTCTTT.

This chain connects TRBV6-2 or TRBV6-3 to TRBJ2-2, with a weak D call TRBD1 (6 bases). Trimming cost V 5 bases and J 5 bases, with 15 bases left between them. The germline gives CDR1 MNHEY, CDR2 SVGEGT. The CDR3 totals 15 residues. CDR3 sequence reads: CASSLQGTNTGELFF. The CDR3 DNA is TGTGCCAGCAGTCTACAGGGTACCAATACCGGGGAGCTGTTTTTT.

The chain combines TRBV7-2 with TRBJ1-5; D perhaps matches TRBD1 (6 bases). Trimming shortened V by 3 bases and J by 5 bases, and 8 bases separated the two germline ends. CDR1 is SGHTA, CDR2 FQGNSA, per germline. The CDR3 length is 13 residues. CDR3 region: CASSFDRYQPQHF. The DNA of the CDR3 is TGTGCCAGCAGCTTCGACAGGTATCAGCCCCAGCATTTT. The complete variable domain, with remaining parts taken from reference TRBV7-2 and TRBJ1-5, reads GAGVSQSPSNKVTEKGKDVELRCDPISGHTALYWYRQSLGQGLEFLIYFQGNSAPDKSGLPSDRFSAERTGGSVSTLTIQRTQQEDSAVYLCASSFDRYQPQHFGDGTRLSIL.